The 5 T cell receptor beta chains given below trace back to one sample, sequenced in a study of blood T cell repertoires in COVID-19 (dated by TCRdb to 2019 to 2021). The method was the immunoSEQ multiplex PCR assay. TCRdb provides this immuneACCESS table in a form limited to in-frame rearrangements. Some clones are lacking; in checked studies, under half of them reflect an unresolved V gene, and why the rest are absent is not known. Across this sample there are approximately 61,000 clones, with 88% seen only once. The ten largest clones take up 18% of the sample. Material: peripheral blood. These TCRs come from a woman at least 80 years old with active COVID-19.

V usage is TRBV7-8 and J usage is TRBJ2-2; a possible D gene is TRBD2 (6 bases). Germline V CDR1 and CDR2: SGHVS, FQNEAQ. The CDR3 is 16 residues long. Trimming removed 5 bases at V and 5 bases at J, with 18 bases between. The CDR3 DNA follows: TGTGCCAGCAGCGCACTCTTGCCGGGGGAGACCGGGGAGCTGTTTTTT. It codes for CASSALLPGETGELFF.

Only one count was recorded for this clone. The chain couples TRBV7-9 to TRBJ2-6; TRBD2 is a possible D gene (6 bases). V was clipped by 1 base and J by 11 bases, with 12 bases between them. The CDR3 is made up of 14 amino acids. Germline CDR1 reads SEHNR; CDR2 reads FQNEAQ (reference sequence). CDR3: CASSLGGVGYVLTF. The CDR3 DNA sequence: TGTGCCAGCAGCTTAGGCGGGGTAGGGTACGTCCTGACTTTC.

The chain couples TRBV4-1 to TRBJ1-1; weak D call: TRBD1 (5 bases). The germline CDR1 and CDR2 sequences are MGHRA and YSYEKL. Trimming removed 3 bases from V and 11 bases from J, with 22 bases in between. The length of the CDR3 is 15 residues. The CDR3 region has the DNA TGCGCCAGCAGCCAGGGCGGACAAACGGTATATGGTGCTTTCTTT. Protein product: CASSQGGQTVYGAFF.

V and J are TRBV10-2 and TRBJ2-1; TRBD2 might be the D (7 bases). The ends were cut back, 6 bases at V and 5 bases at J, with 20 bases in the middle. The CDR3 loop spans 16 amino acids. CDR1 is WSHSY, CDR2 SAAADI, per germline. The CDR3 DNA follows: TGCGCCAGCAGCCCTGCGGGACGCGGGGGCCACAATGAGCAGTTCTTC. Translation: CASSPAGRGGHNEQFF.

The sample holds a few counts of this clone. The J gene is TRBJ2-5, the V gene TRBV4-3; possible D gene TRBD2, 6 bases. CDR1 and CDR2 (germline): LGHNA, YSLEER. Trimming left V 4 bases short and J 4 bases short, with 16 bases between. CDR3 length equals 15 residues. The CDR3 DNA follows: TGCGCCAGCAGCCGGAGAATCTACGGGGGAGAGACCCAGTACTTC. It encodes CASSRRIYGGETQYF.